A single sample is the source of the 7 T cell receptor beta chains below, sequenced in a study of cytomegalovirus exposure and HLA in healthy donors. Measured with immunoSEQ multiplex PCR; TCRdb has only the in-frame clones, and not every one. The data show 150,000 to 200,000 clones, around four fifths seen once. The material sequenced was PBMCs. These receptors were collected from a man aged 18 to 30 in good health and CMV-seropositive.

Notes on this clone: A much larger clone differs from this one at a single base, so this may be a read error. The J gene is TRBJ1-1, the V gene TRBV11-1, with D tentatively TRBD1 (6 bases). From germline, CDR1 is SGHAT and CDR2 FQDESV (reference sequence). Trimming took off 4 bases at V and 1 base at J, with 7 bases between the two ends. The CDR3 has 13 residues. CDR3 in DNA: TGTGCCAGCAGCTCGACAGGGAACACTGAAGCTTTCTTT. Amino acids: CASSSTGNTEAFF.

This chain joins TRBV19 and TRBJ1-2; 10 nucleotides line up with TRBD1. There are 14 residues in the CDR3. CDR1 LNHDA and CDR2 SQIVND come from the germline V gene (reference sequence). The V segment lost 7 bases and the J segment 3 bases; nucleotides outside the gene matches: 5. CDR3 sequence reads: CASTRDRGDYGYTF. Here the CDR3 DNA reads TGTGCCAGTACCCGGGACAGGGGTGACTATGGCTACACCTTC.

The rearrangement uses TRBV6-1 and TRBJ2-1; 8 bases match TRBD1. V lost 2 bases and J lost 8; bases outside the gene matches: 8. Germline values: CDR1 MNHNS, CDR2 SASEGT. The CDR3 has 15 amino acids. CDR3 region: CASSEFNRGIDEQFF. CDR3 DNA: TGTGCCAGCAGTGAATTTAACAGGGGGATCGATGAGCAGTTCTTC.

This chain joins TRBV14 and TRBJ2-3; possibly TRBD2 for D (5 bases). The CDR3 contains 13 residues. Germline values: CDR1 SGHDN, CDR2 FVKESK. V was pared by 7 bases and J by 1 base, with 9 bases between. CDR3 residues: CASNIGGTDTQYF. The DNA of the CDR3 is TGTGCCAGCAATATCGGGGGCACAGATACGCAGTATTTT. The variable domain in full, with the rest retrieved from reference TRBV14 and TRBJ2-3, is EAGVTQFPSHSVIEKGQTVTLRCDPISGHDNLYWYRRVMGKEIKFLLHFVKESKQDESGMPNNRFLAERTGGTYSTLKVQPAELEDSGVYFCASNIGGTDTQYFGPGTRLTVL.

V and J are TRBV28 and TRBJ1-1, with D perhaps matching TRBD1 (5 bases). Trimming took off 6 bases at V and 5 bases at J, with 10 bases between the two ends. This CDR3 is built from 12 residues. The germline V gene has CDR1 MDHEN and CDR2 SYDVKM. The CDR3 nucleotides are TGTGCCAGCAGACCCAGGGTAACTGAAGCTTTCTTT. Its protein product is CASRPRVTEAFF.

V is TRBV27 and J is TRBJ1-4; 7 positions match TRBD1. V was pared by 5 bases and J by 0 bases, with 6 bases of the junction left unmatched. Germline CDR1 MNHEY, CDR2 SMNVEV (reference sequence). The CDR3 runs to 16 residues. DNA for the CDR3: TGTGCCAGCAGTCCTACAGGGGTTGCAACTAATGAAAAACTGTTTTTT. It codes for CASSPTGVATNEKLFF.

The gene calls are TRBV19 and TRBJ2-1, with D unresolved. This CDR3 is 14 amino acids long. Trimming left V 3 bases short and J 3 bases short, with 9 bases between. Germline V CDR1 and CDR2: LNHDA, SQIVND (reference sequence). CDR3: CASSMRSDYNEQFF. In DNA form, the CDR3 reads TGTGCCAGTAGTATGCGGTCCGACTACAATGAGCAGTTCTTC.